This T cell receptor beta chain comes out of a study of Graves' ophthalmopathy and Graves' hyperthyroidism (dated by TCRdb to the late 2010s). At the level of the whole study: Peripheral blood was collected at initial diagnosis, prior to any treatment. The study used TCR beta repertoire signatures to distinguish Graves' ophthalmopathy from Graves' hyperthyroidism and to predict progression to ophthalmopathy. In total, some 140 blood samples were TCR-sequenced: some 40 ophthalmopathy, 80 or so hyperthyroidism and roughly 17 hyperthyroidism-to-ophthalmopathy patients. To explore V-J signatures that distinguish ophthalmopathy from hyperthyroidism, a discovery set of about a hundred patients was enrolled, made up of over 40 with ophthalmopathy and roughly 55 with stable hyperthyroidism. The independent validation cohort included 18 hyperthyroidism patients plus 17 patients who later progressed from hyperthyroidism to ophthalmopathy. In more than five hyperthyroidism patients, T-cell repertoires of thyroid tissue and blood were compared. Once sampling was done, hyperthyroidism patients were given methimazole at a starting dose of 30 mg daily, while ophthalmopathy patients were given high-dose intravenous methylprednisolone. Study-wide findings and limitations: Ophthalmopathy was separated from stable hyperthyroidism by the 13-signature model with around 89% sensitivity and 81.08% specificity in cross-validation and with 80%/75% in the test set. In validation, the model predicted ophthalmopathy progression with about 70% sensitivity and 72% to 80% specificity; some 13 predicted patients were CT-confirmed with GO in a median of about 6.2 months. No statistical method was used to set the sample size in advance, and the investigators knew which group each participant was assigned to. Most expanded thyroid clonotypes with a frequency above 0.001 also appeared in blood, which suggests that blood repertoires may reflect the immune response in the thyroid.

The CDR3 spans 13 residues, from the cysteine through the phenylalanine. Only the CDR3 region is kept as DNA, spanning 39 bases read in frame from base 1. The junction carries 10 bases between V and J, which are trimmed by 6 bases and 7 bases respectively. Per the germline V gene, MGHDK is the CDR1 and SYGVNS is the CDR2. Concerning this clonotype itself: It lacks a known antigen. Base quality data are lacking; no much larger clone is found one base away.

For repertoire sequencing, TCR beta CDR3 regions were amplified from RNA transcripts. HTBI primers and the Qiagen OneStep RT-PCR kit were used in a first-round RT-PCR, which was followed by a second-round multiplex PCR, size selection and purification. Libraries were sequenced paired-end with 100 bp reads on an Illumina HiSeq2000. Per the original workflow: Reads were processed with SOAPnuke, discarding reads with adapters, uncalled bases, mean Phred below 15, or no exact constant-primer or identifier match. High-quality paired reads were merged with COPE v1.2.5. Each unique nucleotide sequence was treated as a clonotype, and MiTCR v1.1 was used to align the clonotypes to the IMGT TRB V, D and J references. Analysis was restricted to V-J combinations with a frequency above 0.0001, which covered 98% to 99.2% of repertoires. For each V-J combination, a TCR clonal expansion and chaos score was defined as F50 clonal expansion divided by the chaos observed in the TCRdist matrix. Features were reduced by Welch's t-statistics and random forest to approximately 13 V-J combinations, which fed a naive Bayes classifier. Thyroid-blood repertoire similarity was quantified with the Morisita-Horn index. TCRdb reran the public reads through fastp at Q25 and MiXCR, keeping productive beta chains. Each entry is one CDR3 protein sequence, shown with its most common DNA and genes. TCRdb's processing, not the authors', yielded these V and J calls. Across this sample there are around 600,000 distinct CDR3 sequences, with just over 40% seen only once. The ten biggest clones cover 3% to 3.5% of the sample.

The ophthalmopathy patients had moderately to severely active disease, with a Clinical Activity Score of 3 or higher, a NOSPECS grade of 4 or higher, and a disease duration of less than 3 months. Patients with other autoimmune diseases, uncontrolled infections, pregnancy or lactation were excluded from the study. Clinical symptoms, serum thyroxine, TRAb, thyroid ultrasound and orbital computed tomography were used for diagnosis. Using Ficoll-Paque density gradient centrifugation, PBMCs were isolated from 9.5 to 10 ml of fresh peripheral blood. Trizol reagent was used to extract the total RNA, and its quality was then checked on an Agilent 2100 Bioanalyzer.

The sample consisted of peripheral blood. This TCR was sampled from an adult man with Graves' ophthalmopathy. The chain was built from TRBV25-1 and TRBJ1-6, with the D gene too uncertain to name. CDR3 protein: CASRRAENSPLHF. The bases read TGTGCCAGCAGGAGGGCGGAAAATTCACCCCTCCACTTT. Supplemented by the reference TRBV25-1 and TRBJ1-6 proteins around the CDR3, the complete variable domain is EADIYQTPRYLVIGTGKKITLECSQTMGHDKMYWYQQDPGMELHLIHYSYGVNSTEKGDLSSESTVSRIRTEHFPLTLESARPSHTSQYLCASRRAENSPLHFGNGTRLTVT.